This paragraph reports one T cell receptor (beta chain). Its antigen remains unknown. The sample belongs to a study of PD-1 blockade in classical Hodgkin lymphoma. TCRdb's copy holds only in-frame clones and misses some; the assay was immunoSEQ multiplex PCR. Of almost 15,000 clones detected, 89% appear once; the ten largest clones hold approximately 17%. Specified time point: cycle 4 day 1 (C4D1), after about 6 weeks of nivolumab. The patients all showed relapse after autologous stem cell transplantation, while their brentuximab vedotin exposure varied. After PBMCs were thawed, their CD8+ T cells were isolated by magnetic negative selection. Best responses included complete response and partial response; otherwise, the best response was progressive disease. General study findings and limits: Exclusion removed patients who began nivolumab under 1 year after ASCT. Healthy donors were reported to have higher baseline TCR diversity than newly diagnosed patients.

Here the sequenced sample was CD8+ T cells from blood, taken before the fourth cycle of nivolumab. This receptor was identified in a human donor with classical Hodgkin lymphoma.

The CDR3 loop is CASSLGGVEQYF. The CDR3, as DNA: TGCGCCAGCAGCTTGGGAGGGGTCGAGCAGTACTTC. The chain recombines TRBV5-1 with TRBJ2-7, with D perhaps given as TRBD1 or TRBD2 (5 bases each). Germline values: CDR1 SGHRS, CDR2 YFSETQ. V gave up 0 bases and J gave up 6 bases, with 7 bases separating them. The CDR3 spans 12 residues.